This T cell receptor beta chain is from a study of T-cell memory formation after mild COVID-19. This clonotype was found many times. Antigen specificity is unknown. One entry per CDR3 protein, called by TCRdb with MiXCR from the 5' RACE reads. The sample lists roughly 350,000 distinct CDR3 sequences, 20% to 25% occurring once. With V trimmed by 6 bases and J by 5 bases, 2 bases remained unmatched. CDR1 and CDR2 (germline): SQVTM, ANQGSEA. The CDR3 covers 11 residues. Study observations and caveats: Day 15 to 85 contracting clones showed balanced CD4/CD8; day 15 to 37 expanders favored CD4+. A second wave of clones peaked on day 37, and their SARS-CoV-2 specificity went unconfirmed.

The sequence derives from an adult woman who had mild COVID-19 (a few samples of this study predate the infection). Cell type and time point are not known. Sample: PBMCs or a T cell subset sorted from them (not recorded which). The chain recombines TRBV29-1 with TRBJ2-3; TRBD1 matches 7 bases. The CDR3 coding sequence is TGCAGCGTGGACAGGCTAGATACGCAGTATTTT. Its translation: CSVDRLDTQYF.